This T cell receptor beta chain is from a study of graft-versus-host responses after intestinal transplantation (dated by TCRdb to the early 2020s). As for the study more broadly: The transplants that recipients received were multivisceral, liver-intestinal, or isolated intestinal. A peak of at least 4% donor T cells among recipient peripheral blood mononuclear cells was the definition used for donor T cell macrochimerism. The cohort enrolled around 25 intestinal transplant recipients including one retransplant, and 3 patients lacking pretransplant specimens were excluded. Alloreactive clones were identified by sequencing pre-transplant mixed lymphocyte reaction products and comparing them with unstimulated pre-transplant donor and recipient T cells. Bulk TCR-beta CDR3 sequencing was used to track graft-versus-host and host-versus-graft alloreactive T cell clones in the graft, circulation and bone marrow after intestinal transplantation. Anti-thymocyte globulin induction was given to all recipients, followed by maintenance tacrolimus and steroids for 2 to 3 years. Rather than being sequenced by the commercial service, samples from a few later patients were sequenced in-house on an Illumina MiSeq and processed with MiXCR. What the study reported, not specific to this receptor: The relatively low number and heterogeneity of intestinal transplant patients limited the conclusions. Peak levels of circulating GvH clones were associated with declines in HvG clones early after transplant. In the allografts of patients with donor T cell macrochimerism, GvH to HvG T cell clonal ratios were high. GvH clones turned up in recipient bone marrow, with some appearing earlier in ileal mucosa or blood, a pattern consistent with an intestinal mucosal origin.

Reading the label with the study, this specimen's time point is: cells obtained before transplantation from donor or recipient. CD3+CD4+ and CD3+CD8+ populations were FACS-sorted from unstimulated pre-transplant donor and recipient cells taken from spleen or lymph nodes. Comments on this clone: This clone's antigen is unknown. No quality values exist for individual bases; no much larger clone is one base distant.

Library method: the immunoSEQ multiplex PCR assay. For most patients, genomic DNA was isolated using the Qiagen DNeasy Blood and Tissue Kit and was shipped frozen to Adaptive Biotechnologies for TCR sequencing. For most patients, high-throughput TCR-beta CDR3 sequencing of genomic DNA was performed by Adaptive Biotechnologies. From the authors' description of their analysis: TCR sequencing data for 15 to 20 patients were retrieved from Adaptive's ImmunoSEQ software; three other patients were processed with MiXCR and VDJtools. CD4 versus CD8 sorting errors were corrected by removing sequences found in both subsets at a frequency ratio below 5:1. Because the origin of CDR3 nucleotide sequences shared between donor and recipient could not be assigned, those sequences were removed. Alloreactive clones required at least 2-fold expansion over unstimulated cells and minimum CFSE-low frequency of 0.002% (template counts) or 0.001% (read counts). Clones were considered mappable if detected in sequenced pre-transplant spleen, lymph node, or MLR CFSE-low populations of the donor or recipient. Cumulative frequency of alloreactive clones was calculated as a percentage of all sequences weighted by copy number. Not all clones reach the TCRdb copy of this immuneACCESS table, which keeps in-frame sequences only. Checked studies attribute under half of the gap to unresolved V genes and leave the rest unexplained. From that table come the V and J calls and clone size; the DNA was used to work out D and trimming. The sample yields around 100,000 clones; 87% were counted once. The ten largest clones take up around 0.9% of the sample.

Inclusive of the bounding cysteine and phenylalanine, the CDR3 is 15 residues long. Solely the CDR3 DNA is kept, with 45 bases framed from the first base. The CDR1 and CDR2 encoded by the germline V gene are ENHRY and SYGVKD. V loses 8 bases at its end and J loses 2 bases; junction bases beyond the gene matches: 10. The rearranged chain carries TRBV10-3 and TRBJ2-3, with 7 bases matching TRBD2. The clonotype comes from a human donor who received an intestinal transplant. The sample consisted of unstimulated CD4+ T cells sorted from spleen or lymph node cells, taken before intestinal transplant. The DNA reads TGTGCCATCGGAGGGCTAGCGGAAATCACAGATACGCAGTATTTT. The translation is CAIGGLAEITDTQYF.